This passage covers 27 T cell receptor beta chains from one sample sequenced in a study of T cells after yellow fever vaccination. TCRdb reprocessed the 5' RACE reads via MiXCR and lists one record per CDR3 protein. The table shows a few hundred thousand distinct CDR3 sequences, with about 7.1% occurring only once. The sequences come from CD4+ T cells sorted from PBMCs, collected 15 days after the yellow fever booster vaccination. These TCRs come from a man younger than 40 who received the YFV17D yellow fever vaccine.

The chain links TRBV5-1 to TRBJ2-1; 10 positions agree with TRBD1. From germline, CDR1 is SGHRS and CDR2 YFSETQ. Germline trimming cut 0 bases from V and 7 bases from J; bases unmatched to any gene: 10. The CDR3 runs 17 residues. As DNA, the CDR3 is TGCGCCAGCAGCTTGGGACAGGGGGCCCTTCACTGGAATGAGCAGTTCTTC. It encodes CASSLGQGALHWNEQFF. The full variable domain, completed using reference TRBV5-1 and TRBJ2-1, is KAGVTQTPRYLIKTRGQQVTLSCSPISGHRSVSWYQQTPGQGLQFLFEYFSETQRNKGNFPGRFSGRQFSNSRSEMNVSTLELGDSALYLCASSLGQGALHWNEQFFGPGTRLTVL.

The table lists this clonotype with many counts. The chain joins TRBV29-1 to TRBJ2-5; 8 bases are shared with TRBD1. The CDR3 is 12 amino acids. The V segment lost 6 bases and the J segment 2 bases; nucleotides outside the gene matches: 2. Germline values: CDR1 SQVTM, CDR2 ANQGSEA. CDR3 nucleotides: TGCAGCGTCGGGACAGGACAAGAGACCCAGTACTTC. Amino acid sequence: CSVGTGQETQYF.

Only a few counts were recorded for this clonotype. The chain carries TRBV30 and TRBJ1-5; no definite D call. The V gene lost 3 bases and the J gene lost 7 bases, with 13 bases spanning the gap. CDR3 length: 13 residues. CDR1 is GTSNPN and CDR2 is SVGIG in the germline V gene (reference sequence). This chain's CDR3 is CAWSPGGMQPQHF. As DNA, the CDR3 is TGTGCCTGGAGCCCTGGAGGGATGCAGCCCCAGCATTTT.

CDR3: CASSPGTFYEQYF. In DNA, the CDR3 is TGCGCCAGCAGCCCCGGGACTTTCTACGAGCAGTACTTC. The rearrangement links TRBV5-1 to TRBJ2-7; D is possibly TRBD2 (6 bases). The CDR3 totals 13 residues. Germline values: CDR1 SGHRS, CDR2 YFSETQ. V dropped 4 bases and J dropped 3 bases, with 11 bases sitting between them.

This clonotype came up many times. V usage is TRBV20-1 and J usage is TRBJ2-1; TRBD2 might be the D (6 bases). Trimming cost V 2 bases and J 2 bases, with 10 bases left between them. The CDR3 loop spans 14 amino acids. Germline V gene sequence: CDR1 DFQATT, CDR2 SNEGSKA (reference sequence). CDR3 protein: CSARLAQAYNEQFF. Written as DNA, the CDR3 is TGCAGTGCTAGACTAGCGCAAGCCTACAATGAGCAGTTCTTC.

A word on this clonotype: A junction end diverges from the germline sequence, so it may reflect a read error. The chain links TRBV7-2 to TRBJ2-5; a weak D match, TRBD2 (6 bases). The CDR3 spans 14 residues. The germline CDR1 and CDR2 sequences are SGHTA and FQGNSA. The CDR3: CASSFSERVPHPHF. The CDR3 nucleotides read TGTGCCAGCAGCTTCTCTGAGCGGGTACCACACCCCCACTTC.

The sample holds many counts of this clonotype. The genes are TRBV19 and TRBJ2-3, with D hard to call. V gave up 9 bases and J gave up 6 bases, with 19 bases separating them. Germline lookup yields CDR1 LNHDA and CDR2 SQIVND (reference sequence). The CDR3 spans 14 residues. CDR3 sequence reads: CASSDGRLVDTQYF. The CDR3 coding sequence is TGTGCCAGCTCAGACGGCCGATTGGTGGATACGCAGTATTTT.

This clonotype was seen more than once but under ten times. This rearrangement joins TRBV12-3 or TRBV12-4 to TRBJ2-7; D call uncertain. Trimming took off 5 bases at V and 7 bases at J, with 15 bases between the two ends. This CDR3 region has 13 residues. The CDR3 DNA reads TGTGCCAGCAGTCTCGGGTGGTCCTTGGAGCAGTACTTC. Amino acids: CASSLGWSLEQYF.

This rearrangement joins TRBV6-5 to TRBJ2-1, with a weak D call TRBD2 (6 bases). The ends were cut back, 4 bases at V and 0 bases at J, with 13 bases in the middle. Germline lookup yields CDR1 MNHEY and CDR2 SVGAGI. The CDR3 is 16 amino acids. For the CDR3, the DNA is TGTGCCAGCAGTTCGGAGACTAGGAGCTCCTACAATGAGCAGTTCTTC. It encodes CASSSETRSSYNEQFF.

V usage is TRBV28 and J usage is TRBJ1-2; no definite D call. CDR1 is MDHEN, CDR2 SYDVKM, per germline. This CDR3 is built from 13 residues. V lost 6 bases and J lost 0, with 8 bases in between. CDR3 DNA: TGTGCCAGCAGGCGGACTCCTAACTATGGCTACACCTTC. It is translated as CASRRTPNYGYTF.

There are many counts of this clonotype. This chain connects TRBV11-1 to TRBJ2-1; 10 nucleotides line up with TRBD2. The CDR3 runs 18 residues. V was pared by 5 bases and J by 3 bases, with 13 bases of the junction left unmatched. Germline lookup yields CDR1 SGHAT and CDR2 FQDESV (reference sequence). In nucleotides, the CDR3 is TGTGCCAGCAGCACCTTAGCGGGAGGTTCCTTATTCTACAATGAGCAGTTCTTC. Translation gives CASSTLAGGSLFYNEQFF. The whole variable domain, filled in from reference TRBV11-1 and TRBJ2-1, reads EAEVAQSPRYKITEKSQAVAFWCDPISGHATLYWYRQILGQGPELLVQFQDESVVDDSQLPKDRFSAERLKGVDSTLKIQPAELGDSAMYLCASSTLAGGSLFYNEQFFGPGTRLTVL.

The rearrangement links TRBV4-2 to TRBJ2-2, with 13 nucleotides matching TRBD2. CDR3 length: 18 residues. V lost 1 base to trimming and J lost 4 bases; unmatched junction nucleotides: 6. The germline V gene encodes CDR1 LGHNA and CDR2 YNFKEQ. The CDR3 sequence: CASSQAGTSGMGTGELFF. The CDR3 DNA follows: TGTGCCAGCAGCCAAGCCGGGACTAGCGGGATGGGCACCGGGGAGCTGTTTTTT.

The CDR3 sequence is CASIDLAGGYNEQFF. CDR3 DNA sequence: TGTGCCAGCATCGACCTAGCGGGGGGTTACAATGAGCAGTTCTTC. The chain carries TRBV6-5 and TRBJ2-1; TRBD2 agrees at 11 bases. CDR3 size: 15 residues. Trimming took 7 bases from V and 4 from J; bases not matched to a gene: 6. Looked up from germline, CDR1 is MNHEY and CDR2 is SVGAGI.

This clonotype was observed a few times. The rearrangement links TRBV7-9 to TRBJ2-5; D uncertain. V was clipped by 5 bases and J by 5 bases, with 9 bases between them. CDR3 length equals 12 residues. Germline V CDR1 and CDR2: SEHNR, FQNEAQ (reference sequence). The CDR3, as DNA: TGTGCCAGCAGCCCACATGGGGAGACCCAGTACTTC. Translated: CASSPHGETQYF.

This clonotype was seen many times. This chain connects TRBV28 to TRBJ2-4; 9 bases line up with TRBD1. The V and J ends lost 6 bases and 9 bases, in that order; junction bases with no gene match: 12. The V gene's germline CDR1 is MDHEN and CDR2 SYDVKM. CDR3 size: 15 residues. For the CDR3, the DNA is TGTGCCAGCAGCCGCCCCAGACAGGGGGTGGTCATTCAGTACTTC. Translated, it gives CASSRPRQGVVIQYF.

The V call is TRBV4-2, the J call TRBJ2-7; TRBD2 aligns across 11 bases. Germline V lookup: CDR1 LGHNA, CDR2 YNFKEQ. This CDR3 has 17 amino acids. V shed 4 bases, J shed 2 bases, and the junction held 10 bases outside the gene matches. CDR3 region: CASSPGGTSGSPYEQYF. CDR3 sequence (DNA): TGTGCCAGCAGCCCCGGGGGCACTAGCGGGAGTCCCTACGAGCAGTACTTC.

In this sample, this clonotype turned up many times. The chain uses TRBV7-2 and TRBJ1-5; no firm D call. Trimming took off 1 base at V and 5 bases at J, with 15 bases between the two ends. The CDR3 has 16 amino acids. Germline CDR1 and CDR2: SGHTA and FQGNSA. The CDR3 spells CASSLGLGQFHQPQHF. The CDR3 DNA reads as TGTGCCAGCAGCTTAGGGTTAGGGCAGTTTCATCAGCCCCAGCATTTT.

Concerning this clonotype itself: A clone one base away is much larger, so this may be a read error. The chain employs TRBV4-2 and TRBJ2-7, with unresolved D. Germline V CDR1 and CDR2: LGHNA, YNFKEQ. The CDR3 consists of 15 residues. V gave up 0 bases and J gave up 5 bases, with 14 bases separating them. CDR3 protein: CASSQDLVRRDEQYF. The CDR3 DNA reads as TGTGCCAGCAGCCAAGATTTGGTCAGGCGAGACGAGCAGTACTTC.

This clonotype was observed at least ten times. The chain employs TRBV2 and TRBJ2-7; D uncertain. Germline CDR1 SNHLY, CDR2 FYNNEI. This CDR3 spans 10 amino acids. V lost 3 bases and J 9 bases, leaving 6 bases between the germline ends. DNA of the CDR3: TGTGCCAGCAGTGAGGGGTCGCAGTACTTC. Its translation: CASSEGSQYF.

This clonotype has more than one count but fewer than ten. This chain connects TRBV5-1 to TRBJ2-3; 10 bases map to TRBD2. With V trimmed by 1 base and J by 9 bases, 5 bases remained unmatched. The germline V gene encodes CDR1 SGHRS and CDR2 YFSETQ. CDR3 size: 14 residues. The CDR3 region is CASSLNSGRATQYF. The CDR3 nucleotides are TGCGCCAGCAGCTTGAACAGCGGGAGGGCCACGCAGTATTTT.

This clonotype was observed at least ten times. The chain has TRBV12-3 or TRBV12-4 and TRBJ2-7; perhaps TRBD1 as D (6 bases). V was trimmed by 8 bases and J by 4 bases, leaving 15 bases between them. There are 13 residues in the CDR3. This CDR3 reads CASAWDISYEQYF. The CDR3 coding sequence is TGTGCCAGCGCATGGGACATCAGTTACGAGCAGTACTTC.

This clonotype was observed a handful of times. The V and J genes are TRBV9 and TRBJ1-2; D uncertain. V was trimmed by 0 bases and J by 8 bases, leaving 8 bases between them. CDR3 length equals 12 residues. The germline V gene encodes CDR1 SGDLS and CDR2 YYNGEE. This CDR3 is CASSVVAGGYTF. The CDR3 DNA sequence: TGTGCCAGCAGCGTAGTGGCCGGCGGCTACACCTTC.

This sequence joins TRBV2 and TRBJ1-6; D not resolved. With 1 base removed from V and 11 bases from J, the gap between germline ends came to 9 bases. The CDR3 contains 13 residues. The germline CDR1 and CDR2 sequences are SNHLY and FYNNEI. The CDR3 here is CASSEVAEAPLHF. CDR3 DNA sequence: TGTGCCAGCAGTGAAGTCGCCGAGGCACCCCTCCACTTT.

The sample holds a few counts of this clonotype. This rearrangement joins TRBV5-1 to TRBJ2-5, with D perhaps matching TRBD2 (5 bases). The length of the CDR3 is 15 residues. Germline CDR1 and CDR2: SGHRS and YFSETQ. Trimming took off 2 bases at V and 2 bases at J, with 13 bases between the two ends. The CDR3 DNA reads TGCGCCAGCAGCTTTTCCCCCAGCGGACAAGAGACCCAGTACTTC. Residues: CASSFSPSGQETQYF.

This chain joins TRBV5-1 and TRBJ2-3, with a weak D call TRBD2 (5 bases). The CDR3 runs 14 residues. CDR1 and CDR2 (germline): SGHRS, YFSETQ. Trimming stripped 5 bases from V and 2 bases from J, with 12 bases between. Here the CDR3 reads CASRFQEATDTQYF. CDR3 in DNA: TGCGCCAGCAGATTTCAGGAGGCCACAGATACGCAGTATTTT. Drawing the rest from reference TRBV5-1 and TRBJ2-3, the complete variable domain is KAGVTQTPRYLIKTRGQQVTLSCSPISGHRSVSWYQQTPGQGLQFLFEYFSETQRNKGNFPGRFSGRQFSNSRSEMNVSTLELGDSALYLCASRFQEATDTQYFGPGTRLTVL.

The V gene is TRBV12-3 or TRBV12-4, the J gene TRBJ1-5; no clear D gene. V lost 6 bases to trimming and J lost 6 bases, with 12 bases between them. The CDR3 has 13 amino acids. Here the CDR3 reads CASSPRGVQPQHF. In DNA form, the CDR3 reads TGTGCCAGCAGCCCGAGAGGAGTTCAGCCCCAGCATTTT.

This clonotype came up many times. The chain combines TRBV5-1 with TRBJ2-2; D ambiguous. CDR3 length: 13 amino acids. V was shortened by 0 bases and J by 5 bases, with 5 bases between the two germline ends. CDR1 is SGHRS and CDR2 is YFSETQ in the germline V gene. CDR3: CASSLVTTGELFF. The CDR3, as DNA: TGCGCCAGCAGCTTGGTAACGACCGGGGAGCTGTTTTTT.